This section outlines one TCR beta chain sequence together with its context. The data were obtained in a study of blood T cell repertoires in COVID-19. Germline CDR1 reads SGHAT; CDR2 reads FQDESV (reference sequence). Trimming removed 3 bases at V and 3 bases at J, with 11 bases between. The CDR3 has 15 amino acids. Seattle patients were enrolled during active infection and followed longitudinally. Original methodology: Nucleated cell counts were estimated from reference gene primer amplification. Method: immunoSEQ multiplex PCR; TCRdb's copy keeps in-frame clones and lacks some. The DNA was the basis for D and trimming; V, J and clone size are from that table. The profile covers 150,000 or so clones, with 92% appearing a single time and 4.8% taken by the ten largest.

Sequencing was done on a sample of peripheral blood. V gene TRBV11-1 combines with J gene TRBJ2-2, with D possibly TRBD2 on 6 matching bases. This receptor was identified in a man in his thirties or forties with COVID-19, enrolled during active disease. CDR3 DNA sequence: TGTGCCAGCAGCTTCGGGGGTGGCGACACCGGGGAGCTGTTTTTT. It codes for CASSFGGGDTGELFF.